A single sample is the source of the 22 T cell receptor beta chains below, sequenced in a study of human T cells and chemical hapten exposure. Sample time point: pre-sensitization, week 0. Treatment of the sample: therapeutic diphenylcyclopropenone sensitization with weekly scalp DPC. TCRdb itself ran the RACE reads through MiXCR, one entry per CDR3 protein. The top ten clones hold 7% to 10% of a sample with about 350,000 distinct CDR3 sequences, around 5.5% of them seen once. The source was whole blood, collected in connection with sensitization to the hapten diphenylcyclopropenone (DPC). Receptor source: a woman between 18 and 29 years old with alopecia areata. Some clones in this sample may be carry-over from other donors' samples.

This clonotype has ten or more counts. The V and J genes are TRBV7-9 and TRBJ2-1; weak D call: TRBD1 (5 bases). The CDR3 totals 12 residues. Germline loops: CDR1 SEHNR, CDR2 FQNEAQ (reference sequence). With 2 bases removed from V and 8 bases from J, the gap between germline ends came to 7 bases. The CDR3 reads CASSLQGYEQFF. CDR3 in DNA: TGTGCCAGCAGCTTACAGGGATATGAGCAGTTCTTC.

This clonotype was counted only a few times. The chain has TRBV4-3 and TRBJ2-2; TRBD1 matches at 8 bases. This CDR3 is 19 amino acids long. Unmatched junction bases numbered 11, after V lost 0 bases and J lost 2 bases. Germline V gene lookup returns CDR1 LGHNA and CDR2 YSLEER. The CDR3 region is CASSQEAHGRGLNTGELFF. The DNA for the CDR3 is TGCGCCAGCAGCCAAGAGGCCCACGGCAGGGGGCTTAACACCGGGGAGCTGTTTTTT.

CDR3 nucleotides: TGTGCCAGCGGACACGGGACTTTGGTCTACGAGCAGTACTTC. It is translated as CASGHGTLVYEQYF. This sequence joins TRBV28 and TRBJ2-7; D is perhaps TRBD2 (6 bases). In germline, CDR1 is MDHEN, CDR2 SYDVKM. With 8 bases removed from V and 3 bases from J, the gap between germline ends came to 17 bases. This CDR3 is built from 14 residues. Filled out from reference TRBV28 and TRBJ2-7, the complete variable domain reads DVKVTQSSRYLVKRTGEKVFLECVQDMDHENMFWYRQDPGLGLRLIYFSYDVKMKEKGDIPEGYSVSREKKERFSLILESASTNQTSMYLCASGHGTLVYEQYFGPGTRLTVT.

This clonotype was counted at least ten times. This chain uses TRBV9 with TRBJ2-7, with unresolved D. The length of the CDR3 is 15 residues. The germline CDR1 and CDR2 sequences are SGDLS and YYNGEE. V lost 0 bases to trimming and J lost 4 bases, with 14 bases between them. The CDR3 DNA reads TGTGCCAGCAGCGTAGGGGAACCGAATACATACGAGCAGTACTTC. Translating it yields CASSVGEPNTYEQYF.

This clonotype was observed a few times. The CDR3: CASSKVQDRKPLAKNIQYF. CDR3 bases: TGTGCCAGCAGCAAAGTTCAGGACAGGAAACCCCTAGCCAAAAACATTCAGTACTTC. The rearrangement joins TRBV21-1 to TRBJ2-4; TRBD1, the table's D call, was not compared with the DNA. TRBV21-1 is a known pseudogene. The CDR3 has 19 residues.

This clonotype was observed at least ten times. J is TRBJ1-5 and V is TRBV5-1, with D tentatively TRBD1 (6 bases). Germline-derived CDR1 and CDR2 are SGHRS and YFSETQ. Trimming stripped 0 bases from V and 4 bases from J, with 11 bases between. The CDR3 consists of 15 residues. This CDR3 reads CASSLADSLNQPQHF. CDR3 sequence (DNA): TGCGCCAGCAGCTTGGCGGACAGTCTAAATCAGCCCCAGCATTTT.

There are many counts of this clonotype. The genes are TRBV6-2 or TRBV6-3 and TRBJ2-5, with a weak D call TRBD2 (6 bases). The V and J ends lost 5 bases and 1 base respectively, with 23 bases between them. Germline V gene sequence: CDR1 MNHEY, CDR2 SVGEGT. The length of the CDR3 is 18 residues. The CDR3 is CASSPRPYDWRGQETQYF. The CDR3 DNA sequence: TGTGCCAGCAGTCCACGACCTTACGACTGGAGGGGCCAAGAGACCCAGTACTTC.

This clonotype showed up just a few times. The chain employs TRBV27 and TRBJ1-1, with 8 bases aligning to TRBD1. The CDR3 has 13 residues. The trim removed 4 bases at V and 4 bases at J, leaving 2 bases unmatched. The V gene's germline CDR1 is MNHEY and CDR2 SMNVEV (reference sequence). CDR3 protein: CASSWTGSTEAFF. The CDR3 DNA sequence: TGTGCCAGCAGTTGGACAGGGAGCACTGAAGCTTTCTTT.

CDR3 amino acids: CSASWGASLGGYTF. The CDR3 DNA reads TGCAGTGCTAGTTGGGGGGCGAGTTTAGGCGGCTACACCTTC. The gene calls are TRBV20-1 and TRBJ1-2, with D maybe TRBD1 (6 bases). Germline V gene lookup returns CDR1 DFQATT and CDR2 SNEGSKA (reference sequence). V gave up 3 bases and J gave up 8 bases, with 19 bases separating them. The CDR3 length is 14 residues.

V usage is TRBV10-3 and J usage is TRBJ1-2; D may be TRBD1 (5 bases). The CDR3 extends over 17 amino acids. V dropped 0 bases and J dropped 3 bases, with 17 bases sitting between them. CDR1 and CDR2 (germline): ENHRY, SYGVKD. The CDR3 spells CAISESRQTGRDYGYTF. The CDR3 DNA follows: TGTGCCATCAGTGAGTCGAGACAGACTGGCCGGGACTATGGCTACACCTTC.

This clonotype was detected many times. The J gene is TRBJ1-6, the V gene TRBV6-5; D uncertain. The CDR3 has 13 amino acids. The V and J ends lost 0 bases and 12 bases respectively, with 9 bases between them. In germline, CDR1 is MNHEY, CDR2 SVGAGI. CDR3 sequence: CASSYSNALPLHF. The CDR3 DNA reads TGTGCCAGCAGTTACTCGAATGCCTTACCCCTCCACTTT.

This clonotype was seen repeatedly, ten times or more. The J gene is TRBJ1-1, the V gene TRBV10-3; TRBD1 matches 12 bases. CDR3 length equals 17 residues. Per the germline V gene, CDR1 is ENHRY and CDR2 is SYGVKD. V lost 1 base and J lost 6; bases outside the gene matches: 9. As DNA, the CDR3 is TGTGCCATCAGTGAGTTTGACCCGGGACAGGGGGCGGCTGAAGCTTTCTTT. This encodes CAISEFDPGQGAAEAFF.

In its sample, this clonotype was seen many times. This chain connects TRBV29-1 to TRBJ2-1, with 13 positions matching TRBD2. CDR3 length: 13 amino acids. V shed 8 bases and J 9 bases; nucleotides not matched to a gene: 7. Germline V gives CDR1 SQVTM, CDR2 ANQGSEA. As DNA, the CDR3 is TGCAGCATCACTAGCGGGGGGGAAGTTGAGCAGTTCTTC. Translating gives CSITSGGEVEQFF.

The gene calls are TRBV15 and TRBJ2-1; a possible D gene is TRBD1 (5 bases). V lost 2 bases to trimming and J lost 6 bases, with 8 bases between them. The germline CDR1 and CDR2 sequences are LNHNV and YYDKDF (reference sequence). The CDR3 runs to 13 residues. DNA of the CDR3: TGTGCCACCAGCAGAACGACAGTCAATGAGCAGTTCTTC. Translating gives CATSRTTVNEQFF.

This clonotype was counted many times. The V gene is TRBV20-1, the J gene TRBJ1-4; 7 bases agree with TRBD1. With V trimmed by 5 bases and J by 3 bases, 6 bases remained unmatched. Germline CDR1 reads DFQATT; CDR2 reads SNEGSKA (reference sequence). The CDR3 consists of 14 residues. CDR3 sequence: CSAGQVLANEKLFF. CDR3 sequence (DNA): TGCAGTGCTGGACAGGTTTTAGCTAATGAAAAACTGTTTTTT.

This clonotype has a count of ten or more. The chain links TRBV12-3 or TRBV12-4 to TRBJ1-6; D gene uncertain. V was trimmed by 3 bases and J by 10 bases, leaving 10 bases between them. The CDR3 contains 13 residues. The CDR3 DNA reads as TGTGCCAGCAGTTTGGACCTCCGCTCACCCCTCCACTTT. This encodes CASSLDLRSPLHF.

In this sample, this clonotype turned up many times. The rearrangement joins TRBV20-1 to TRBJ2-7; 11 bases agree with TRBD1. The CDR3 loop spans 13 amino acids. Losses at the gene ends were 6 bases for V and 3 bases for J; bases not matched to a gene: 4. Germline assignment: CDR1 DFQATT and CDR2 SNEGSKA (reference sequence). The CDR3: CSAGQGDRYEQYF. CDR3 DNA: TGCAGTGCGGGACAGGGGGATCGCTACGAGCAGTACTTC.

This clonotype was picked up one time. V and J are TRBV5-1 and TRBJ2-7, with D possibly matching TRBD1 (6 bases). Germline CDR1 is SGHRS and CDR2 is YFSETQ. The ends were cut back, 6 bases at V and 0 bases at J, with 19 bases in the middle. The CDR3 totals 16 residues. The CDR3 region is CASNRQARPSSYEQYF. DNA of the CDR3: TGCGCCAGCAACCGACAGGCACGGCCATCCTCCTACGAGCAGTACTTC.

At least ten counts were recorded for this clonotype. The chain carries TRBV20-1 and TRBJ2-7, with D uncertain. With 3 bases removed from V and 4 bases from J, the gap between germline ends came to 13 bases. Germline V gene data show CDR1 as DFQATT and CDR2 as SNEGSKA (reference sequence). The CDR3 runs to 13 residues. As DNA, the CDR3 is TGCAGTGCTAGCCGCTTAACCCATTACGAGCAGTACTTC. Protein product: CSASRLTHYEQYF.

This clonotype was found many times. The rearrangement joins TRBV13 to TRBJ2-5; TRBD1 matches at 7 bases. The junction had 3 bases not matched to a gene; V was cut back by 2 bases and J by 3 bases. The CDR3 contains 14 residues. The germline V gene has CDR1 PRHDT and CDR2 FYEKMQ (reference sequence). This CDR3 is CASSLWDSKETQYF. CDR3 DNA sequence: TGTGCCAGCAGCTTATGGGACAGCAAAGAGACCCAGTACTTC.

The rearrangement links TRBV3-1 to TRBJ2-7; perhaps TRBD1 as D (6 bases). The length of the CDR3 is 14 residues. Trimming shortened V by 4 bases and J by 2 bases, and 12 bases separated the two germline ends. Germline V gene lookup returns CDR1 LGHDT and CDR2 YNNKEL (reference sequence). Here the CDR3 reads CASSRRGVAYEQYF. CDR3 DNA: TGTGCCAGCAGCCGCAGGGGCGTCGCCTACGAGCAGTACTTC.

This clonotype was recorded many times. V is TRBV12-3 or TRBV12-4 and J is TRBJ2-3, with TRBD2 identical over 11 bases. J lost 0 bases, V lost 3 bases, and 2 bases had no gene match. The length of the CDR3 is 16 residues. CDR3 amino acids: CASSLGLAASTDTQYF. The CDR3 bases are TGTGCCAGCAGTTTGGGACTAGCGGCTAGCACAGATACGCAGTATTTT.